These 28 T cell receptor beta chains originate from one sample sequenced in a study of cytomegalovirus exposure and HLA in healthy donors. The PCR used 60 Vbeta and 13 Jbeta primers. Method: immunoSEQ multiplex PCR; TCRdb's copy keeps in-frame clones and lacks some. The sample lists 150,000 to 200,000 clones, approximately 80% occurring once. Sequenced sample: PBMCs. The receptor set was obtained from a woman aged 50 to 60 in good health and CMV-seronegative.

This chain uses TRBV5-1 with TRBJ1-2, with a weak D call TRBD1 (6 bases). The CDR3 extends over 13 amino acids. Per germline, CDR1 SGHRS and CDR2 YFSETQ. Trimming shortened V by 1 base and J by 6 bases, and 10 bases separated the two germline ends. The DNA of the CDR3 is TGCGCCAGCAGCTTGTCCGGGGACAATGGCTACACCTTC. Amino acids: CASSLSGDNGYTF.

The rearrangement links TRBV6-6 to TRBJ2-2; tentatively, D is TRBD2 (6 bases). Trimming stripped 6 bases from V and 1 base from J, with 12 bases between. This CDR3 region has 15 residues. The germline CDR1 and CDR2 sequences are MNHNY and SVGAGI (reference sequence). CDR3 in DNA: TGTGCCAGCAGCCGGGGAGGACAGAACACCGGGGAGCTGTTTTTT. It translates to CASSRGGQNTGELFF.

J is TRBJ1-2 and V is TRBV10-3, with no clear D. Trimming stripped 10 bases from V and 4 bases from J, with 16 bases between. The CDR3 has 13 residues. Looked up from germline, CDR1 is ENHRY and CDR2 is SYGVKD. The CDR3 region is CATGKTVIYGYTF. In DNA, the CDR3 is TGTGCCACGGGAAAAACCGTTATCTATGGCTACACCTTC.

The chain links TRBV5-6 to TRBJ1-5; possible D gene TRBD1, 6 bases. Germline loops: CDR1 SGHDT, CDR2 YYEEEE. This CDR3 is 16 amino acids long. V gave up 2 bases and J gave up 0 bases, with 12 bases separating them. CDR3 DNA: TGTGCCAGCAGCTTCAGGGGAGGGGGTAGCAATCAGCCCCAGCATTTT. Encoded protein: CASSFRGGGSNQPQHF.

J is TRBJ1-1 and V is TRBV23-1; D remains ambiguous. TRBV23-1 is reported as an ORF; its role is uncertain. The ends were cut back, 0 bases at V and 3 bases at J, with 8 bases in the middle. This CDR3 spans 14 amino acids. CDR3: CASSQSTGDTEAFF. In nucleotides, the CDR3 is TGCGCCAGCAGTCAATCAACGGGAGACACTGAAGCTTTCTTT.

The CDR3: CASSLTPAGGDTQYF. The CDR3 nucleotides read TGTGCCAGCAGTTTAACCCCCGCGGGGGGAGATACGCAGTATTTT. The V call is TRBV28, the J call TRBJ2-3; the match to TRBD2 covers 8 bases. This CDR3 region has 15 residues. The V gene end was trimmed by 2 bases and the J gene end by 5 bases; junction bases not matched to a gene: 6. Germline V gene sequence: CDR1 MDHEN, CDR2 SYDVKM.

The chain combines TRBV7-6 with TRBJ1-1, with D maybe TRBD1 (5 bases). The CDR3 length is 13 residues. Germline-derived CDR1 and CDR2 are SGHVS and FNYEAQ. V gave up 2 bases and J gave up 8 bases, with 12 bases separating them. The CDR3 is CASSLMGGTEAFF. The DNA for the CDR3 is TGTGCCAGCAGCTTAATGGGGGGAACAGAAGCTTTCTTT. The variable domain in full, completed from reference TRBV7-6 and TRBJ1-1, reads GAGVSQSPRYKVTKRGQDVALRCDPISGHVSLYWYRQALGQGPEFLTYFNYEAQQDKSGLPNDRFSAERPEGSISTLTIQRTEQRDSAMYRCASSLMGGTEAFFGQGTRLTVV.

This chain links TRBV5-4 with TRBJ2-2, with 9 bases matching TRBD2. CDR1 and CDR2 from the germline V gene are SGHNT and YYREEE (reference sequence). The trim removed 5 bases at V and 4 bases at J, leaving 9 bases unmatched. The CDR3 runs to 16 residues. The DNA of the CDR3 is TGTGCCAGCAGACGGGCGGGGGGGCAAGTCACCGGGGAGCTGTTTTTT. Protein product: CASRRAGGQVTGELFF.

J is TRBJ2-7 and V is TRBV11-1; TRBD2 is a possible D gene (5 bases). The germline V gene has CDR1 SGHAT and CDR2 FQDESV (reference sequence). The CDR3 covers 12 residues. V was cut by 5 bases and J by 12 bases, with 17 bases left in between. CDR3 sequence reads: CASSPRAEVMYF. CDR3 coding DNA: TGTGCCAGCAGCCCCCGCGCGGAGGTGATGTACTTC. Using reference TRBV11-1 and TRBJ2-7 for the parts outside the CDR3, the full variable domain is EAEVAQSPRYKITEKSQAVAFWCDPISGHATLYWYRQILGQGPELLVQFQDESVVDDSQLPKDRFSAERLKGVDSTLKIQPAELGDSAMYLCASSPRAEVMYFGPGTRLTVT.

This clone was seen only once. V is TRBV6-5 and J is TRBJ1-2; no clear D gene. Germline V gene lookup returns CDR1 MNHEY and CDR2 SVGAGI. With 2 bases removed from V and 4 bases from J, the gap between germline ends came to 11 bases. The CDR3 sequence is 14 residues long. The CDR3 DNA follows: TGTGCCAGCAGTTACGCTCAAGGCGGCTATGGCTACACCTTC. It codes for CASSYAQGGYGYTF.

DNA for the CDR3: TGTGCCAGCAAAGAGCGCTCCTACGAGCAGTACTTC. Its protein is CASKERSYEQYF. The chain uses TRBV6-1 and TRBJ2-7, with D unresolved. Germline-derived CDR1 and CDR2 are MNHNS and SASEGT. Trimming removed 7 bases from V and 0 bases from J, with 7 bases in between. This CDR3 spans 12 amino acids.

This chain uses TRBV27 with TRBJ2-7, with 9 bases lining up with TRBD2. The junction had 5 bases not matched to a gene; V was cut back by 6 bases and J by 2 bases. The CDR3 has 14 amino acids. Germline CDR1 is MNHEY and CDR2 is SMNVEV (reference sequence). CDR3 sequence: CASRTLAGPYEQYF. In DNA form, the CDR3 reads TGTGCCAGCAGAACTCTAGCGGGACCCTACGAGCAGTACTTC.

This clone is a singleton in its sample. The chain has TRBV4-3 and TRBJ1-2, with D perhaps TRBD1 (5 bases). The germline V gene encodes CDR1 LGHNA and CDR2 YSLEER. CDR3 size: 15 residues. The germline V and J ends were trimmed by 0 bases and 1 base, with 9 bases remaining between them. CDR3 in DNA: TGCGCCAGCAGCCAAGACAGGGCAATTAACTATGGCTACACCTTC. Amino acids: CASSQDRAINYGYTF.

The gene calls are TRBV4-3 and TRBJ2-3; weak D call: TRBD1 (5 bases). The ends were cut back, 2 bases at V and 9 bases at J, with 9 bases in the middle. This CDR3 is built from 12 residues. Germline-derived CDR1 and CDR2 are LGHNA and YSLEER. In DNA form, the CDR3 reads TGCGCCAGCAGCCAATCCCCAGGGACGCAGTATTTT. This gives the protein CASSQSPGTQYF.

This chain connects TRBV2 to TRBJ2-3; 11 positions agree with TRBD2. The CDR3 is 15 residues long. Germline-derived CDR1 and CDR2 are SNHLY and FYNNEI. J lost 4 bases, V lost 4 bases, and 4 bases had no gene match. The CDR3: CASSVQLAGADTQYF. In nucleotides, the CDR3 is TGTGCCAGCAGTGTTCAACTAGCGGGGGCAGATACGCAGTATTTT.

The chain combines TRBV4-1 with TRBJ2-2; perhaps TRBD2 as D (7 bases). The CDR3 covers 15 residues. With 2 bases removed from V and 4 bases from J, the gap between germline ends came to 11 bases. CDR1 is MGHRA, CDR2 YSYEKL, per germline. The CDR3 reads CASSQRGGGTGELFF. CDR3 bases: TGCGCCAGCAGCCAAAGGGGGGGAGGCACCGGGGAGCTGTTTTTT.

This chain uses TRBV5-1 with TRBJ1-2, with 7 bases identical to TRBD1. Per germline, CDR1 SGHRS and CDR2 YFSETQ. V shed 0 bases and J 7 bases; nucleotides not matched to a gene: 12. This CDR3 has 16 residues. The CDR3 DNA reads TGCGCCAGCAGCTTGGAGACAGGGACATACGGGAGTGGCTACACCTTC. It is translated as CASSLETGTYGSGYTF.

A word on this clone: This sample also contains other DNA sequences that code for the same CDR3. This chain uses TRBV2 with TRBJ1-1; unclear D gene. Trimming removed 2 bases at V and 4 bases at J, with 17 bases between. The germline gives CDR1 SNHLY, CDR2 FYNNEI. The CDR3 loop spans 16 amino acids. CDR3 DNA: TGTGCCAGCAGTGAACTCGCCCTGCGGGTGGGCACTGAAGCTTTCTTT. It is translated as CASSELALRVGTEAFF. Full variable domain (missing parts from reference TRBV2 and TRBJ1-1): EPEVTQTPSHQVTQMGQEVILRCVPISNHLYFYWYRQILGQKVEFLVSFYNNEISEKSEIFDDQFSVERPDGSNFTLKIRSTKLEDSAMYFCASSELALRVGTEAFFGQGTRLTVV.

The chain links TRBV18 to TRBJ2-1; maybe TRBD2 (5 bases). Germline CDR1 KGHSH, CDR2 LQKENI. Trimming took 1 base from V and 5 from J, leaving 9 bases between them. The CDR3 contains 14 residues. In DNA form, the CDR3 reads TGTGCCAGCTCACCACTACCGGGGAACAATGAGCAGTTCTTC. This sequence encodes CASSPLPGNNEQFF. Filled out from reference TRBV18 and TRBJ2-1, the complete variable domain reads NAGVMQNPRHLVRRRGQEARLRCSPMKGHSHVYWYRQLPEEGLKFMVYLQKENIIDESGMPKERFSAEFPKEGPSILRIQQVVRGDSAAYFCASSPLPGNNEQFFGPGTRLTVL.

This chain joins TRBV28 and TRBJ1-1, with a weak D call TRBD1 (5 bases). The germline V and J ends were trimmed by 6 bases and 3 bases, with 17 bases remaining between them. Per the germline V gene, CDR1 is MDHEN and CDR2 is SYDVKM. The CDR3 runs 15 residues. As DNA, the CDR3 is TGTGCCAGCAGCACAGGCGGGGCGTGGGACACTGAAGCTTTCTTT. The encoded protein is CASSTGGAWDTEAFF.

CDR3 sequence reads: CASSPGVTQDTQYF. The CDR3 coding sequence is TGTGCCAGCTCACCGGGAGTCACTCAAGATACGCAGTATTTT. The chain recombines TRBV18 with TRBJ2-3, with a weak D call TRBD2 (5 bases). The CDR3 runs to 14 residues. The germline gives CDR1 KGHSH, CDR2 LQKENI. Trimming shortened V by 3 bases and J by 5 bases, and 12 bases separated the two germline ends.

The CDR3, as DNA: TGTGCCAGCAGGACCAACCCCGGGGGGTACGAGCAGTACTTC. Its protein product is CASRTNPGGYEQYF. The chain uses TRBV28 and TRBJ2-7; 7 bases match TRBD2. V was pared by 6 bases and J by 4 bases, with 9 bases of the junction left unmatched. This CDR3 spans 14 amino acids. Germline V gene data show CDR1 as MDHEN and CDR2 as SYDVKM.

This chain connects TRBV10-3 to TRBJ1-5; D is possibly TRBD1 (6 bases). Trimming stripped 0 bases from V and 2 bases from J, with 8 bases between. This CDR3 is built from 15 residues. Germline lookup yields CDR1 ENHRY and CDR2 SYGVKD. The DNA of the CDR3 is TGTGCCATCAGTGAGTCGGGACAAGGCAATCAGCCCCAGCATTTT. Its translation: CAISESGQGNQPQHF.

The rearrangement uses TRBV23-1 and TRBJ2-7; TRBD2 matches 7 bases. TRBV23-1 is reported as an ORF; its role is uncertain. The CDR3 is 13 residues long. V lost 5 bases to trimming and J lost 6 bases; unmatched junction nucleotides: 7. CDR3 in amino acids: CASSKPGRAEQYF. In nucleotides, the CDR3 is TGCGCCAGCAGTAAGCCGGGGAGGGCCGAGCAGTACTTC.

CDR3 region: CASSVGDSRIDTQYF. CDR3 in DNA: TGTGCCAGCAGCGTAGGGGACTCGCGGATAGATACGCAGTATTTT. The chain links TRBV9 to TRBJ2-3; perhaps TRBD2 as D (6 bases). This CDR3 comprises 15 residues. V dropped 0 bases and J dropped 5 bases, with 13 bases sitting between them. Germline CDR1 reads SGDLS; CDR2 reads YYNGEE.

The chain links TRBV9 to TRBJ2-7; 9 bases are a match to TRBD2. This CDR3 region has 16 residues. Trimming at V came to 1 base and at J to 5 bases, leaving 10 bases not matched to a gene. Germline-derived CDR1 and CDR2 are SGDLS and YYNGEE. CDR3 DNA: TGTGCCAGCAGCGTACGCGGGAGGGCCAATTTTGACGAGCAGTACTTC. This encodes CASSVRGRANFDEQYF.

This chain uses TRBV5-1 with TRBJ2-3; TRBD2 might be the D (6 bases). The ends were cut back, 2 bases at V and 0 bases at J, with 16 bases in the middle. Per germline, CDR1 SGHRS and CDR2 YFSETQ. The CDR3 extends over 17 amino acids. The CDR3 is CASSFGGGASSTDTQYF. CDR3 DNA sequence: TGCGCCAGCAGCTTTGGAGGCGGGGCATCTAGCACAGATACGCAGTATTTT.

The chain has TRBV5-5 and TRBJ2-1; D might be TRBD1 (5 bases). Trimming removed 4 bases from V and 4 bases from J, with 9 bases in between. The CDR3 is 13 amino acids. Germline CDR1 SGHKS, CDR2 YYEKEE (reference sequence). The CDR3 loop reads CASSLQVYNEQFF. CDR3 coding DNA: TGTGCCAGCAGCCTACAGGTATACAATGAGCAGTTCTTC.